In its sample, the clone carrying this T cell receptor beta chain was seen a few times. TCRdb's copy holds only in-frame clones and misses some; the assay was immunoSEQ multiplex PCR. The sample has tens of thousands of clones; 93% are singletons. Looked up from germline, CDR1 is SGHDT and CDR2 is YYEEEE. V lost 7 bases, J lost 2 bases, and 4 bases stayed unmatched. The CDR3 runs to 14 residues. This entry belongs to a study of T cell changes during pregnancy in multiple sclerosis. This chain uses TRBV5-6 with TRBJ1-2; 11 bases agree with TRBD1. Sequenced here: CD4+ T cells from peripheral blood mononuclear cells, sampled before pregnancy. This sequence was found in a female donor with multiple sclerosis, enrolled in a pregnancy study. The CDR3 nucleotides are TGTGCCAGCCAGGGGGACAGGGGGAACTATGGCTACACCTTC. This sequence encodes CASQGDRGNYGYTF. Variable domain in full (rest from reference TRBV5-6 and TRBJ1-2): DAGVTQSPTHLIKTRGQQVTLRCSPKSGHDTVSWYQQALGQGPQFIFQYYEEEERQRGNFPDRFSGHQFPNYSSELNVNALLLGDSALYLCASQGDRGNYGYTFGSGTRLTVV.